Ten or more counts support the clone carrying this TCR beta chain. Its specificity is unknown. This sample is drawn from a study of regulatory T cells in long-lasting Graves disease. Researchers made TCR beta libraries by using iRepertoire HTBI primers and running Arm-PCR on CDR3 regions. TCRdb re-analysed the multiplex PCR reads in MiXCR, keeping a single row per CDR3 protein. The sample holds some 400,000 distinct CDR3 sequences; 15% are singletons and the top ten take over 15%. Unmatched junction bases numbered 10, after V lost 6 bases and J lost 6 bases. This CDR3 has 14 amino acids. Germline assignment: CDR1 DFQATT and CDR2 SNEGSKA (reference sequence). Time point here: newly diagnosed GD, antithyroid drugs for less than 3 months. TCR sequences were obtained from RNA taken from PBMCs. Patients of an endocrinology department in Xi'an, China, were included. Regarding the study as a whole: Favoring TRBV28, TRBJ1-2 and TRBJ2-5 was a feature seen in persistent disease. Accuracy may have suffered from the small sample size.

This sample was shared with a second study, whose subject was T cells in Graves' hyperthyroidism and ophthalmopathy.

This receptor was obtained from a woman younger than 45 with Graves disease. The input for sequencing was peripheral blood mononuclear cells (PBMCs), taken at new diagnosis, from a patient treated with antithyroid drugs. This chain uses TRBV20-1 with TRBJ2-7; 11 nucleotides line up with TRBD2. Here the CDR3 DNA reads TGCAGTGCCCCGTCACTAGCGGGAGTAAGCGAGCAGTACTTC. Its translation is CSAPSLAGVSEQYF.